This TCR beta chain was sequenced in a study of molecular identifiers for immune sequencing clone quantification. The study's findings and limits: Among effectors, clones above 20 RNA copies held over 97% of molecules; among naive cells, under 1%. Detecting spiked Jurkat TCR RNA from one cell among some 990,000 naive cells was reportedly possible.

The CDR3 covers 12 residues. The germline V and J ends were trimmed by 8 bases and 6 bases, with 12 bases remaining between them. With regard to this clonotype: Its target is not known.

Previously described methods with listed TCR primers produced the bulk TCR libraries. TCRdb processed the PCR reads anew with MiXCR; each CDR3 protein has one entry. The table has about 100,000 distinct CDR3 sequences, around 33% seen once. Between 20,000 and 1,000,000 sorted cells, with 10%, 30% or 50% RNA, yielded naive CD8 libraries. Material for sequencing was naive CD8+ T cells from blood, with Jurkat cell RNA spiked in. As to subset: FACS-sorted CD8+CD4-CCR7+CD45RA+ naive T cells. The sequence was obtained from a human donor in good health. Some libraries in this study had Jurkat cell RNA spiked in. This chain joins TRBV5-3 and TRBJ2-1; D remains unclear. Being an ORF, TRBV5-3 has a function that is uncertain. The chain's CDR3 is CASSLTVNEQFF. The CDR3 DNA sequence: TGTGCCAGCAGCCTGACCGTCAATGAGCAGTTCTTC.